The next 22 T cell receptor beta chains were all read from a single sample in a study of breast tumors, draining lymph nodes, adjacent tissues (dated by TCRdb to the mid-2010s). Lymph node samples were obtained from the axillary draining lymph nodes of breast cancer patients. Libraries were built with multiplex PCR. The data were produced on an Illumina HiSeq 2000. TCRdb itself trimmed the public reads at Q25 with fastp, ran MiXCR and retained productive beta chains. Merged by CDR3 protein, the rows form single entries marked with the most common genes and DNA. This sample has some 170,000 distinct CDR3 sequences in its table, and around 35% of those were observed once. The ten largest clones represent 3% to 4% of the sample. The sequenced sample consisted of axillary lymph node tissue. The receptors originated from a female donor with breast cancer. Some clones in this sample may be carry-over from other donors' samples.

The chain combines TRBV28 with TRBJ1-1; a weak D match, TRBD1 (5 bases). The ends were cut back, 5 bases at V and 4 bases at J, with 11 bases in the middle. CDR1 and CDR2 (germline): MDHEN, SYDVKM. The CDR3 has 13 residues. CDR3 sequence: CASSLPQGTEAFF. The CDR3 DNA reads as TGTGCCAGCAGTCTCCCCCAGGGCACTGAAGCTTTCTTT.

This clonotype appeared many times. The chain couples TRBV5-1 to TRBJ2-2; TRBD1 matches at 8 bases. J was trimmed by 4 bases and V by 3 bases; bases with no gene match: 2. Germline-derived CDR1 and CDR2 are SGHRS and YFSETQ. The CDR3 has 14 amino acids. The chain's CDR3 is CASSSGQVTGELFF. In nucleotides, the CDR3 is TGCGCCAGCAGCTCGGGACAGGTCACCGGGGAGCTGTTTTTT.

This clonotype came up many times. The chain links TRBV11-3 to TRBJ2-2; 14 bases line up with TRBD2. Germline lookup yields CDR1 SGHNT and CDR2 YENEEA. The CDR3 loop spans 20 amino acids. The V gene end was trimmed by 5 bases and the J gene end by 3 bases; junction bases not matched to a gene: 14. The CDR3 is CASSPRSTGTSGSDTGELFF. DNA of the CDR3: TGTGCCAGCAGCCCCCGGTCCACCGGGACTAGCGGGAGTGACACCGGGGAGCTGTTTTTT.

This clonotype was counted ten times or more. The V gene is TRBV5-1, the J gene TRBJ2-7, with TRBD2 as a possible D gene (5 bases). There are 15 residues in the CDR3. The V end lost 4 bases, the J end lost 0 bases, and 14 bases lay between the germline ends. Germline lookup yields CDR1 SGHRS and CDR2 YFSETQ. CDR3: CASSPGKWGSYEQYF. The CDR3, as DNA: TGCGCCAGCAGCCCCGGGAAGTGGGGCTCCTACGAGCAGTACTTC.

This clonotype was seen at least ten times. CDR3: CASSFARGTGGGDTQYF. In nucleotides, the CDR3 is TGTGCCAGCAGTTTCGCCCGCGGGACAGGGGGGGGAGATACGCAGTATTTT. The chain combines TRBV6-2 or TRBV6-3 with TRBJ2-3; 11 bases line up with TRBD1. The CDR3 length is 17 residues. V gave up 4 bases and J gave up 5 bases; unmatched junction bases: 11. CDR1 is MNHEY, CDR2 SVGEGT, per germline.

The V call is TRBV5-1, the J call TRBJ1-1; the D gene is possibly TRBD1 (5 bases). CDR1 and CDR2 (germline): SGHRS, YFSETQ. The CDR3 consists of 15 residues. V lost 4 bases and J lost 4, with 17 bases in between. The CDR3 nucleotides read TGCGCCAGCAGCCCCTTATGGGGGGACTCCACTGAAGCTTTCTTT. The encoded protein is CASSPLWGDSTEAFF.

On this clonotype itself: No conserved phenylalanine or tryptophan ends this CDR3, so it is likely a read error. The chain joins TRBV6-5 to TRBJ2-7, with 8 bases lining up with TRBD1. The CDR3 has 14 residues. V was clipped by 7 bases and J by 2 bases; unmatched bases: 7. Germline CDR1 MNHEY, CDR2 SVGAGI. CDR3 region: CASKAGGEPYEQYC. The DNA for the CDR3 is TGTGCCAGCAAAGCAGGGGGCGAACCCTACGAGCAGTACTGC.

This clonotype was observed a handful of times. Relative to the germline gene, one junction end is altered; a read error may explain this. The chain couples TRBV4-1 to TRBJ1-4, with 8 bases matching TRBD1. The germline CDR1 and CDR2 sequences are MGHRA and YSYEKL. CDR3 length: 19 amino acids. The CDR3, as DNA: TGCGCCAGCAGCGCATTACAGAGGACAGGGCCTGGATGGTCTGAAGAACTGTTTTTT. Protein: CASSALQRTGPGWSEELFF.

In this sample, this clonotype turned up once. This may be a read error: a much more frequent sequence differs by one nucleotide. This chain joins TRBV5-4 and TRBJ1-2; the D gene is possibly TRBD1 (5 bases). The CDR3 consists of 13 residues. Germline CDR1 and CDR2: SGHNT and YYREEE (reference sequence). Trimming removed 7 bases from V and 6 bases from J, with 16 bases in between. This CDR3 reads CASFWEGTHGYTF. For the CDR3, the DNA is TGTGCCAGCTTCTGGGAGGGGACCCATGGCTACACCTTC.

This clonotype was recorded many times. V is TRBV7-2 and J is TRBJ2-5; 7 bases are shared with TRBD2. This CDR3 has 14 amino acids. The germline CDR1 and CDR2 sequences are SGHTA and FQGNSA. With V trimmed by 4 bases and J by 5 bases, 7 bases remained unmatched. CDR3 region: CASSSPPGGETQYF. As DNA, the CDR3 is TGTGCCAGCAGCTCGCCCCCGGGAGGCGAGACCCAGTACTTC.

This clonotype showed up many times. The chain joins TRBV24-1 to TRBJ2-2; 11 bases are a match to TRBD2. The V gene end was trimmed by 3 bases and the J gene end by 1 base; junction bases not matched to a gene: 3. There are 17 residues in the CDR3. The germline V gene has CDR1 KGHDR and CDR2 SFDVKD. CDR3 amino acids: CATSDAGLAGNTGELFF. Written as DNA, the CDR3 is TGTGCCACCAGTGATGCCGGACTAGCGGGGAACACCGGGGAGCTGTTTTTT.

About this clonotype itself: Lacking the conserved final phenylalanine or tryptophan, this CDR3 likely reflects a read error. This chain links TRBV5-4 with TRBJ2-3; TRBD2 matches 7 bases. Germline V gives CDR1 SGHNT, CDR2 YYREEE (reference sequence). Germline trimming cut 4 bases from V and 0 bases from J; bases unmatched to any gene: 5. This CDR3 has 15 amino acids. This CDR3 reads CASSLGLTSTDTQYS. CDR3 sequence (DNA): TGTGCCAGCAGCCTGGGACTAACTAGCACAGATACGCAGTATTCT.

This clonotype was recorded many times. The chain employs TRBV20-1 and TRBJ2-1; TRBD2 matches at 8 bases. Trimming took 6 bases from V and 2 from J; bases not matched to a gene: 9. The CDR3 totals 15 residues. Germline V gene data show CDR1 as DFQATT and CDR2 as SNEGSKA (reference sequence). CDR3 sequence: CSAPKRGTPYNEQFF. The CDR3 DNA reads TGCAGTGCCCCGAAGCGGGGGACTCCCTACAATGAGCAGTTCTTC.

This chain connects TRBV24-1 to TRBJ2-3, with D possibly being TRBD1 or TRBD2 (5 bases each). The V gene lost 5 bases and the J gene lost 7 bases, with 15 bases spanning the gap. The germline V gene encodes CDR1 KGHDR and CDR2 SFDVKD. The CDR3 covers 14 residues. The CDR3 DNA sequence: TGTGCCACCAGTGCTAGGGGACCAGGGAATACGCAGTATTTT. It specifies CATSARGPGNTQYF.

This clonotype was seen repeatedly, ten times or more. The CDR3 loop is CASSTTTPGNTIYF. The DNA for the CDR3 is TGTGCCAGCAGCACTACGACCCCTGGAAACACCATATATTTT. The V call is TRBV9, the J call TRBJ1-3; no definite D call. V lost 4 bases, J lost 2 bases, and 10 bases lay in between. Germline V gene sequence: CDR1 SGDLS, CDR2 YYNGEE. This CDR3 region has 14 residues.

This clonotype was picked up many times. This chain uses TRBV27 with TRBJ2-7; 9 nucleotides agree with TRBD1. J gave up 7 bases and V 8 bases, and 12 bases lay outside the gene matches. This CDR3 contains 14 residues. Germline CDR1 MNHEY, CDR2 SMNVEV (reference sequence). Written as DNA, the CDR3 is TGTGCCAGCGGCCCGACAGGGGGTCGTCGGGAGCAGTACTTC. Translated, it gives CASGPTGGRREQYF.

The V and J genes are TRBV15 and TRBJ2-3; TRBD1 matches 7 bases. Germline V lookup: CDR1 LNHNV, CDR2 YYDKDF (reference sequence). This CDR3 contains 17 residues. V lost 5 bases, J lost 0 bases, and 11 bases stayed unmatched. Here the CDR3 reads CATSRGWDSPSTDTQYF. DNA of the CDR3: TGTGCCACCAGCCGCGGATGGGACAGCCCAAGCACAGATACGCAGTATTTT.

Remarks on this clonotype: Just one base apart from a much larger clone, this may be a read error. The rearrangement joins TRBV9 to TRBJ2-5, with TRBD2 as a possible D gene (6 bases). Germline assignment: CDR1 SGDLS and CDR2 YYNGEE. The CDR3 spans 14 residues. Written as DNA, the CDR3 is TGTGCCAGCAGCGTAGGTACAGGCGGGGAGACCCAGTCCTTC. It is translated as CASSVGTGGETQSF.

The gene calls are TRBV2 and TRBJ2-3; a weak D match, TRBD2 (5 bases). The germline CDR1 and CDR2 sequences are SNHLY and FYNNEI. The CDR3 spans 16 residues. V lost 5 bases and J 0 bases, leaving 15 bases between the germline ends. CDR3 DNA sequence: TGTGCCAGCAGTCCAGTCGGGAAAGCTAGCACAGATACGCAGTATTTT. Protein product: CASSPVGKASTDTQYF.

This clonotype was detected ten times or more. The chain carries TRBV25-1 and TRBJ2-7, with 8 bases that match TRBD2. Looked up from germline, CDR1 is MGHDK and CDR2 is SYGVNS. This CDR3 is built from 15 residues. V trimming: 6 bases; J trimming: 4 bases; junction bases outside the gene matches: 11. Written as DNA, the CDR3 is TGTGCCAGCAGGGGGGGCAAGCGGGAGTATTACGAGCAGTACTTC. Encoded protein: CASRGGKREYYEQYF.

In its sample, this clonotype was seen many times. The CDR3, as DNA: TGTGCCAGCAGCGCAGTCTCTGGAAACACCATATATTTT. Protein: CASSAVSGNTIYF. The rearrangement joins TRBV5-8 to TRBJ1-3; D is ambiguous. Trimming took off 4 bases at V and 0 bases at J, with 5 bases between the two ends. The germline CDR1 and CDR2 sequences are SGHTS and YDEGEE. The length of the CDR3 is 13 residues.

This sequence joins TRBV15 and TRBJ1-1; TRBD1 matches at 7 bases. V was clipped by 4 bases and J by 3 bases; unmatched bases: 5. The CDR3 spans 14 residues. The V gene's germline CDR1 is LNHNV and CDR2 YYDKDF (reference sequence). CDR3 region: CATSITRGYTEAFF. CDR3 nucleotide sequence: TGTGCCACCAGCATTACCAGGGGGTACACTGAAGCTTTCTTT.